This T cell receptor (beta chain) comes out of a study of T cells in Graves' hyperthyroidism and ophthalmopathy. Any patient presenting with uncontrolled infection, other autoimmune disease, pregnancy or lactation was left out. This clonotype came up many times. This CDR3 has 14 residues. CDR1 is SEHNR, CDR2 FQNEAQ, per germline (reference sequence). V shed 5 bases and J shed 5 bases, with 15 bases lying between them. What was amplified from RNA transcripts were TCR beta CDR3 regions. Researchers ran a first-round RT-PCR on the TCR CDR3 using the HTBI primer set. TCRdb recomputed calls from the multiplex PCR reads with MiXCR, one row per CDR3 protein. Here the sample spans roughly 500,000 distinct CDR3 sequences, roughly a quarter being singletons.

The sequencing sample was made of blood. This receptor was identified in a woman younger than 45 with Graves' ophthalmopathy. This chain connects TRBV7-9 to TRBJ1-1; D call uncertain. The CDR3 sequence is CASSLGRTLTEAFF. In nucleotides, the CDR3 is TGTGCCAGCAGCCTAGGAAGGACCTTGACTGAAGCTTTCTTT.